The clone carrying this TCR beta chain appeared a few times. These data belong to a study of CD8 T cells in Susac syndrome. The authors sequenced TCR beta from blood CD8+ and CD4+ T cells. Controls matched for sex and age were healthy donors. Negative isolation yielded CD4+ and CD8+ T cells, and FACS enriched TEMRA cells. This CDR3 spans 15 amino acids. Trimming pared 1 base from V and 2 bases from J, leaving 9 bases between. Germline V gene sequence: CDR1 SGHAT, CDR2 FQNNGV. Random hexamers primed reverse transcription of roughly 0.5 to 1 ug RNA. Coverage of TCR beta CDR3 amplification by immunoSEQ multiplex PCR extended to 54 Vbeta and 13 Jbeta. TCRdb ran MiXCR on the immunoSEQ multiplex PCR reads and lists one entry per CDR3 protein. The sample contains 150,000 to 200,000 distinct CDR3 sequences, about 91% of which appear only once.

The receptor comes from a human donor in good health. The V and J genes are TRBV11-2 and TRBJ2-1; D uncertain. Sequenced input: CD4+ T cells from PBMCs. CDR3 amino acids: CASSLVPTPYNEQFF. DNA of the CDR3: TGTGCCAGCAGCTTAGTGCCGACACCCTACAATGAGCAGTTCTTC.